What follows are 24 T cell receptor beta chains derived from one specimen sequenced in a study of blood T cells in healthy people across ages. A sample-barcoded 5' primer and a J-beta primer mix were used in a second PCR of roughly 7 to 11 cycles. Each CDR3 protein gets one entry after TCRdb re-called the 5' RACE reads with MiXCR. The top ten hold approximately 20% of the sample, which has 1,100,000 or so distinct CDR3 sequences, 40% to 45% seen once. The sample consisted of blood. Source of these receptors: a woman aged 60-75 years in good health.

J is TRBJ1-4 and V is TRBV5-1, with 8 bases fitting TRBD1. CDR3 length equals 17 residues. V was pared by 4 bases and J by 7 bases, with 15 bases of the junction left unmatched. Per the germline V gene, CDR1 is SGHRS and CDR2 is YFSETQ. Written as DNA, the CDR3 is TGCGCCAGCAGCGCGGTTGGGGCCGCAGGGGGCGGTGAAAAACTGTTTTTT. It is translated as CASSAVGAAGGGEKLFF.

This clonotype was observed a handful of times. V is TRBV29-1 and J is TRBJ2-7; D possibly corresponds to TRBD1 (6 bases). Trimming removed 6 bases at V and 5 bases at J, with 11 bases between. Germline V gene data show CDR1 as SQVTM and CDR2 as ANQGSEA. The CDR3 contains 11 residues. In DNA form, the CDR3 reads TGCAGCGTACTACAGGGTCACGAGCAGTACTTC. Its translation is CSVLQGHEQYF.

V gene TRBV5-1 combines with J gene TRBJ2-7, with 10 bases lining up with TRBD2. This CDR3 has 17 amino acids. The V segment lost 5 bases and the J segment 7 bases; nucleotides outside the gene matches: 18. Germline assignment: CDR1 SGHRS and CDR2 YFSETQ. CDR3 sequence: CASRPSGLAGDHSEQYF. DNA for the CDR3: TGCGCCAGCAGACCTTCCGGCCTAGCGGGAGATCATAGTGAGCAGTACTTC.

This clonotype was counted only a few times. The chain has TRBV19 and TRBJ2-5, with D possibly being TRBD2 (5 bases). The germline CDR1 and CDR2 sequences are LNHDA and SQIVND (reference sequence). V lost 6 bases, J lost 5 bases, and 13 bases lay in between. This CDR3 comprises 13 residues. DNA for the CDR3: TGTGCCAGTAGCTCACAGTGGGAGGAGACCCAGTACTTC. Translation gives CASSSQWEETQYF.

This clonotype appeared a few times. This sequence joins TRBV20-1 and TRBJ2-1, with 8 bases matching TRBD2. CDR3 length: 15 residues. The V gene's germline CDR1 is DFQATT and CDR2 SNEGSKA (reference sequence). The junction had 5 bases not matched to a gene; V was cut back by 0 bases and J by 4 bases. The CDR3 bases are TGCAGTGCTAGAGAGATTAGCGGGACTTACAATGAGCAGTTCTTC. Translated, it gives CSAREISGTYNEQFF.

V is TRBV5-1 and J is TRBJ2-5; D remains unclear. Germline CDR1 SGHRS, CDR2 YFSETQ. V lost 4 bases and J 5 bases, leaving 18 bases between the germline ends. The length of the CDR3 is 15 residues. CDR3 amino acids: CASSPSSKLGETQYF. The CDR3 region has the DNA TGCGCCAGCAGCCCCAGCAGCAAACTGGGGGAGACCCAGTACTTC.

This clonotype was found many times. The chain combines TRBV10-3 with TRBJ1-1; D gene unclear. Germline V gives CDR1 ENHRY, CDR2 SYGVKD. The CDR3 sequence is 13 residues long. Trimming pared 2 bases from V and 10 bases from J, leaving 14 bases between. Written as DNA, the CDR3 is TGTGCCATCAGTGAGGCCTTCAGGACCCGAGCTTTCTTT. Its translation is CAISEAFRTRAFF.

CDR3 nucleotide sequence: TGTGCCAGCAGCGTAGAAATCTACGAGCAGTACTTC. Protein product: CASSVEIYEQYF. This chain joins TRBV9 and TRBJ2-7; D remains unclear. The CDR3 length is 12 residues. With 0 bases removed from V and 3 bases from J, the gap between germline ends came to 4 bases. The germline V gene encodes CDR1 SGDLS and CDR2 YYNGEE.

The rearrangement joins TRBV18 to TRBJ1-1; D unclear. Germline loops: CDR1 KGHSH, CDR2 LQKENI. Trimming took 4 bases from V and 0 from J, leaving 12 bases between them. The CDR3 length is 15 residues. The DNA for the CDR3 is TGTGCCAGCTCACGGAAAGGCCTGCTGAACACTGAAGCTTTCTTT. This encodes CASSRKGLLNTEAFF.

The gene calls are TRBV7-8 and TRBJ2-3, with 10 bases fitting TRBD2. CDR1 is SGHVS and CDR2 is FQNEAQ in the germline V gene. The CDR3 has 15 residues. V shed 8 bases and J 5 bases; nucleotides not matched to a gene: 10. The chain's CDR3 is CASQAGTSAGDTQYF. The CDR3 DNA is TGTGCCAGCCAAGCCGGGACTAGCGCTGGAGATACGCAGTATTTT.

The table lists this clonotype with a few counts. The V gene is TRBV3-1, the J gene TRBJ2-5; 10 bases agree with TRBD2. J lost 2 bases, V lost 2 bases, and 5 bases had no gene match. CDR1 and CDR2 (germline): LGHDT, YNNKEL (reference sequence). This CDR3 is 16 amino acids long. CDR3 nucleotide sequence: TGTGCCAGCAGCCAACTAGCGGGAGTAGGACAAGAGACCCAGTACTTC. Translation: CASSQLAGVGQETQYF.

The V call is TRBV2, the J call TRBJ2-1, with 10 bases that match TRBD2. Germline lookup yields CDR1 SNHLY and CDR2 FYNNEI. Trimming removed 2 bases from V and 8 bases from J; junction bases left unmatched: 12. This CDR3 spans 17 amino acids. The DNA for the CDR3 is TGTGCCAGCAGTGAACCCCTTAGCGGGAGGCCCGACGATGAGCAGTTCTTC. It yields the protein CASSEPLSGRPDDEQFF.

V gene TRBV5-1 combines with J gene TRBJ2-7; 7 positions agree with TRBD2. The CDR3 extends over 16 amino acids. CDR1 and CDR2 from the germline V gene are SGHRS and YFSETQ. J was trimmed by 5 bases and V by 1 base; bases with no gene match: 12. CDR3 nucleotides: TGCGCCAGCAGCTTGTTTACTGGCGGGAGCGGCGACGAGCAGTACTTC. As protein: CASSLFTGGSGDEQYF.

The table lists this clonotype with many counts. The rearrangement joins TRBV29-1 to TRBJ2-7, with 9 bases aligning to TRBD2. The CDR3 spans 14 residues. Unmatched junction bases numbered 5, after V lost 5 bases and J lost 0 bases. Germline V gives CDR1 SQVTM, CDR2 ANQGSEA. The CDR3 region has the DNA TGCAGCGTTAGGGATAGCGGGAGCTCCTACGAGCAGTACTTC. The encoded protein is CSVRDSGSSYEQYF.

The chain has TRBV5-1 and TRBJ2-7; D is perhaps TRBD1 (6 bases). The CDR3 runs to 15 residues. Germline V gene lookup returns CDR1 SGHRS and CDR2 YFSETQ. The V end lost 2 bases, the J end lost 2 bases, and 14 bases lay between the germline ends. In DNA, the CDR3 is TGCGCCAGCAGCTTCCAACCGGGACACCCCTACGAGCAGTACTTC. Residues: CASSFQPGHPYEQYF. The variable domain in full, completed from reference TRBV5-1 and TRBJ2-7, reads KAGVTQTPRYLIKTRGQQVTLSCSPISGHRSVSWYQQTPGQGLQFLFEYFSETQRNKGNFPGRFSGRQFSNSRSEMNVSTLELGDSALYLCASSFQPGHPYEQYFGPGTRLTVT.

With respect to this clonotype: A read error is possible here, since a much larger clone lies one base away. This chain uses TRBV13 with TRBJ2-7; 9 nucleotides match TRBD1. Judging by the DNA end, TRBJ2-5 fits better; the J call may be wrong. The CDR3 covers 15 residues. Germline values: CDR1 PRHDT, CDR2 FYEKMQ (reference sequence). Here the CDR3 DNA reads TGTGCCAGCAGTTCGCAGACAGGGGGACAGGAGACCCAGTACTTC. Protein product: CASSSQTGGQETQYF.

Points on this clonotype: One end of the junction varies from germline; a read error may be responsible. V gene TRBV29-1 combines with J gene TRBJ2-1; tentative D call: TRBD2 (6 bases). In germline, CDR1 is SQVTM, CDR2 ANQGSEA. This CDR3 comprises 12 residues. In DNA form, the CDR3 reads TGCAGCGTGGAGGGTCGCAACAATGGGCAGTTCTTC. This encodes CSVEGRNNGQFF.

J is TRBJ2-1 and V is TRBV7-9; 9 bases match TRBD1. The germline V gene encodes CDR1 SEHNR and CDR2 FQNEAQ (reference sequence). Germline trimming cut 5 bases from V and 13 bases from J; bases unmatched to any gene: 6. This CDR3 contains 12 residues. CDR3: CASSTNRGQQFF. The DNA of the CDR3 is TGTGCCAGCAGCACGAACAGGGGGCAACAGTTCTTC.

In its sample, this clonotype was seen a few times. The J gene is TRBJ2-5, the V gene TRBV20-1, with D possibly matching TRBD2 (6 bases). The V and J ends lost 1 base and 11 bases respectively, with 23 bases between them. The germline V gene has CDR1 DFQATT and CDR2 SNEGSKA (reference sequence). This CDR3 spans 15 amino acids. CDR3 bases: TGCAGTGCTAGAGCCGGGGGAAGCTCCTACAATGAGCAGTACTTC. Its translation: CSARAGGSSYNEQYF.

This clonotype was counted between two and nine times. The rearrangement links TRBV27 to TRBJ1-4; D unresolved. This CDR3 region has 14 residues. Trimming pared 6 bases from V and 6 bases from J, leaving 14 bases between. The germline CDR1 and CDR2 sequences are MNHEY and SMNVEV (reference sequence). The DNA of the CDR3 is TGTGCCAGCAGCAACGCAGGTTTGGATGAAAAACTGTTTTTT. Encoded protein: CASSNAGLDEKLFF.

CDR3 amino acids: CASSSPGETDTQYF. The CDR3 DNA reads TGTGCCAGCAGCTCCCCGGGGGAGACAGATACGCAGTATTTT. J is TRBJ2-3 and V is TRBV11-3, with a weak D call TRBD2 (6 bases). Germline CDR1 SGHNT, CDR2 YENEEA. The CDR3 contains 14 residues. V lost 4 bases and J 3 bases, leaving 11 bases between the germline ends.

The chain recombines TRBV28 with TRBJ2-7; 7 bases line up with TRBD2. The CDR3 consists of 14 residues. Germline V lookup: CDR1 MDHEN, CDR2 SYDVKM. J lost 4 bases, V lost 6 bases, and 9 bases had no gene match. CDR3 loop: CASRRELAPYEQYF. CDR3 nucleotides: TGTGCCAGCAGACGCGAACTAGCGCCATACGAGCAGTACTTC.

This clonotype has a single count. The chain carries TRBV7-9 and TRBJ2-7; 7 nucleotides line up with TRBD2. The V gene's germline CDR1 is SEHNR and CDR2 FQNEAQ (reference sequence). The J segment lost 2 bases and the V segment lost 6 bases, leaving 7 bases of the junction unmatched. The CDR3 length is 14 residues. This CDR3 is CASSRGDGTYEQYF. CDR3 nucleotides: TGTGCCAGCAGTCGGGGGGACGGCACCTACGAGCAGTACTTC.

This clonotype showed up many times. The chain has TRBV4-2 and TRBJ2-5; 7 bases agree with TRBD2. Trimming cost V 1 base and J 3 bases; bases outside gene matches: 5. CDR1 and CDR2 from the germline V gene are LGHNA and YNFKEQ. The CDR3 spans 15 residues. The CDR3 sequence is CASSQGEGAEETQYF. The CDR3 nucleotides read TGTGCCAGCAGCCAAGGGGAGGGAGCGGAAGAGACCCAGTACTTC.